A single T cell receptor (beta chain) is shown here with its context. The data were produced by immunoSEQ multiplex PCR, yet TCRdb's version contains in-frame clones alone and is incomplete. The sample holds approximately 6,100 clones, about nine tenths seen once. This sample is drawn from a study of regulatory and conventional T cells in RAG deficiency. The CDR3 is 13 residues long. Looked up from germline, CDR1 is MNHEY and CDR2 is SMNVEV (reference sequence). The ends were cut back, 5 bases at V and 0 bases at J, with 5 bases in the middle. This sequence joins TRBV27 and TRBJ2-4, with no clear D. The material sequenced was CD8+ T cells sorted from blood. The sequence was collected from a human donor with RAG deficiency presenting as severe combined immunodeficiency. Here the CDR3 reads CASSPLAKNIQYF. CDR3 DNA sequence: TGTGCCAGCAGTCCGCTAGCCAAAAACATTCAGTACTTC.